Following are 11 T cell receptor beta chains from one sample sequenced in a study of blood T cell repertoires in COVID-19. Produced via immunoSEQ multiplex PCR; TCRdb's table is partial and in-frame only. The data contain about 130,000 clones, around 87% of them singletons. Sequencing was done on a sample of peripheral blood. These receptors came from a middle-aged man with active COVID-19.

The rearrangement links TRBV19 to TRBJ2-5; 12 nucleotides match TRBD2. The CDR3 is 13 amino acids. J lost 13 bases, V lost 1 base, and 4 bases had no gene match. Germline CDR1 and CDR2: LNHDA and SQIVND (reference sequence). The CDR3 DNA sequence: TGTGCCAGTAGTATAGGGACTAGCGGGGTGCGGTACTTC. Residues: CASSIGTSGVRYF.

The chain links TRBV6-5 to TRBJ2-1, with D tentatively TRBD2 (5 bases). The ends were cut back, 7 bases at V and 2 bases at J, with 12 bases in the middle. CDR3 length equals 14 residues. The germline CDR1 and CDR2 sequences are MNHEY and SVGAGI. The CDR3 spells CASTGLSTYNEQFF. DNA of the CDR3: TGTGCCAGCACCGGACTTTCGACCTACAATGAGCAGTTCTTC.

The chain has TRBV5-4 and TRBJ2-1; 9 nucleotides align to TRBD2. This CDR3 is 14 amino acids long. Germline lookup yields CDR1 SGHNT and CDR2 YYREEE (reference sequence). V trimming: 10 bases; J trimming: 0 bases; junction bases outside the gene matches: 5. The CDR3 sequence is CAARRGGSYNEQFF. DNA of the CDR3: TGTGCCGCCCGGCGGGGGGGCTCCTACAATGAGCAGTTCTTC.

This clone was counted a single time. This chain links TRBV9 with TRBJ1-2; unclear D gene. The CDR3 is 13 residues long. V was trimmed by 0 bases and J by 8 bases, leaving 11 bases between them. In germline, CDR1 is SGDLS, CDR2 YYNGEE. This CDR3 is CASSVVVGSGYTF. DNA of the CDR3: TGTGCCAGCAGCGTAGTTGTCGGTAGCGGCTACACCTTC.

The rearrangement links TRBV14 to TRBJ1-1; no reliable D call. There are 15 residues in the CDR3. Germline CDR1 and CDR2: SGHDN and FVKESK. Between the trimmed V and J ends, which lost 6 bases and 3 bases, there was a span of 17 bases. The CDR3 sequence is CASSRTYSRDTEAFF. In nucleotides, the CDR3 is TGTGCCAGCAGTCGAACCTACTCGAGGGACACTGAAGCTTTCTTT.

The gene calls are TRBV30 and TRBJ1-6; D remains unclear. The germline V and J ends were trimmed by 4 bases and 4 bases, with 14 bases remaining between them. Per the germline V gene, CDR1 is GTSNPN and CDR2 is SVGIG (reference sequence). This CDR3 spans 15 amino acids. In nucleotides, the CDR3 is TGTGCCTGGAATAGCCAGACGAAATATAATTCACCCCTCCACTTT. It encodes CAWNSQTKYNSPLHF.

The genes are TRBV2 and TRBJ2-1, with D maybe TRBD2 (6 bases). The length of the CDR3 is 13 residues. With 7 bases removed from V and 7 bases from J, the gap between germline ends came to 14 bases. Germline V lookup: CDR1 SNHLY, CDR2 FYNNEI. Written as DNA, the CDR3 is TGTGCCAGCACGGAAAGGAGGGCAAATGAGCAGTTCTTC. Translated: CASTERRANEQFF.

The sample holds a few counts of this clone. The rearrangement uses TRBV19 and TRBJ1-5; a possible D gene is TRBD1 (6 bases). The CDR3 spans 14 residues. Germline values: CDR1 LNHDA, CDR2 SQIVND (reference sequence). Trimming cost V 3 bases and J 7 bases, with 13 bases left between them. CDR3 protein: CASSISGDVQPQHF. The CDR3 DNA reads TGTGCCAGTAGTATCTCAGGGGATGTCCAGCCCCAGCATTTT.

The chain links TRBV11-2 to TRBJ2-5; 7 positions match TRBD2. With V trimmed by 5 bases and J by 7 bases, 13 bases remained unmatched. The CDR3 has 15 amino acids. Germline V gene sequence: CDR1 SGHAT, CDR2 FQNNGV. The chain's CDR3 is CASSTATSRRSTQYF. In DNA form, the CDR3 reads TGTGCCAGCAGCACGGCGACTAGCCGACGATCGACCCAGTACTTC.

J is TRBJ2-6 and V is TRBV3-1 (or the pseudogene TRBV3-2), with a tentative D call TRBD1 (6 bases). Germline CDR1 LGHDT, CDR2 YNNKEL (reference sequence). V lost 3 bases and J 0 bases, leaving 9 bases between the germline ends. This CDR3 is 16 amino acids long. Here the CDR3 reads CASSHEQGSGANVLTF. In DNA, the CDR3 is TGTGCCAGCAGCCATGAACAGGGCTCTGGGGCCAACGTCCTGACTTTC.

The CDR3: CASNRGSGTGELFF. In DNA, the CDR3 is TGCGCCAGCAACAGGGGAAGTGGAACCGGGGAGCTGTTTTTT. The rearrangement uses TRBV5-1 and TRBJ2-2, with TRBD1 matching over 7 bases. Per the germline V gene, CDR1 is SGHRS and CDR2 is YFSETQ. The CDR3 contains 14 residues. Trimming removed 6 bases from V and 5 bases from J; junction bases left unmatched: 7.